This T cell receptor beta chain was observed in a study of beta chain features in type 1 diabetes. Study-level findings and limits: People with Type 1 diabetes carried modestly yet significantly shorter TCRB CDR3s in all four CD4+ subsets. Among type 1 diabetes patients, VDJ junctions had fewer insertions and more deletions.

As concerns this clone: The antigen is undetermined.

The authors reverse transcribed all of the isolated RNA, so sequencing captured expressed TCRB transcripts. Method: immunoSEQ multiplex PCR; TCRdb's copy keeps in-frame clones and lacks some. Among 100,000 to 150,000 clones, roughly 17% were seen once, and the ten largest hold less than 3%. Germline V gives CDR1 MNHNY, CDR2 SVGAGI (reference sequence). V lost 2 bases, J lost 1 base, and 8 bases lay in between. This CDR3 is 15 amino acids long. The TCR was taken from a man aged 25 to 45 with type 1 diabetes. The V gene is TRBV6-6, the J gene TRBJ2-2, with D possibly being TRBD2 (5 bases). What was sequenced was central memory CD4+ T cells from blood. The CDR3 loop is CASSYDGLNTGELFF. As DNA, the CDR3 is TGTGCCAGCAGTTACGACGGACTGAACACCGGGGAGCTGTTTTTT.